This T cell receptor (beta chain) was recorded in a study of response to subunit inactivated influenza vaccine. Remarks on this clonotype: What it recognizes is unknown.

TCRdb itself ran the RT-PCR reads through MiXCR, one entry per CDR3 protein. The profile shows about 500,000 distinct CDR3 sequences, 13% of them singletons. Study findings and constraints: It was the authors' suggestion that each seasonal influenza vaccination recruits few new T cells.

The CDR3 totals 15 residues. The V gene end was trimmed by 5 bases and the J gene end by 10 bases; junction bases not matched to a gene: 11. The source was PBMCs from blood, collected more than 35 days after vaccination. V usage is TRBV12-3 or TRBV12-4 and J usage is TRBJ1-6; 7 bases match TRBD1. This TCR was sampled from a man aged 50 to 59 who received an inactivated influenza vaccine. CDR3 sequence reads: CASSLTTGLRSPLHF. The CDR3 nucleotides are TGTGCCAGCAGTCTAACGACAGGGTTACGATCACCCCTCCACTTT.